Listed below are T cell receptor beta chains from one sample, sequenced in a study of PD-1 blockade in classical Hodgkin lymphoma. Profiled with immunoSEQ multiplex PCR; TCRdb holds only in-frame clones, not every one. The sample shows 25,000 to 40,000 clones, roughly four fifths of them seen only once. The starting material was peripheral blood mononuclear cells (PBMCs), obtained at baseline. These receptor sequences come from a human donor with classical Hodgkin lymphoma. The CDR3 runs from the conserved cysteine through the conserved F or W. A D gene is named only where the DNA matches it firmly. Where a row states a size, it is once, few, many or the class of an expanded clone; other rows omit it.

CDR3nt	CDR3aa	j_gene	d_gene	v_gene	abundance
TGTGCCTCCTCCCGAGGACTAGGCAACAATGAGCAGTTCTTC	CASSRGLGNNEQFF	TRBJ2-1	TRBD2	TRBV19	-
TGTGCCAGTAATACTCCCGGGACAGGGTCGGGAAACACCATATATTTT	CASNTPGTGSGNTIYF	TRBJ1-3	TRBD1	TRBV19	-
TGTGCCAGCAGCTCCGGGACTGTCTACAATGAGCAGTTCTTC	CASSSGTVYNEQFF	TRBJ2-1	-	TRBV5-8	-
TGTGCCAGCACAACAGTTTTGAACACTGAAGCTTTCTTT	CASTTVLNTEAFF	TRBJ1-1	-	TRBV6-5	-
TGCAGCGTTGAGGCCACGAAGAATCCCTTCCCGGCAGCTTTCTTT	CSVEATKNPFPAAFF	TRBJ1-1	-	TRBV29-1	medium-sized
TGTGCTAGCGGGAGGGGCGCGATGAACACTGAAGCTTTCTTT	CASGRGAMNTEAFF	TRBJ1-1	-	TRBV12-5	-
TGTGCCAGCTCACGCCCAGGCCCCGCGACGTCCGGGGAGCTGTTTTTT	CASSRPGPATSGELFF	TRBJ2-2	-	TRBV18	-
TGTGCCAGCAGTGATGGTATGAACACTGAAGCTTTCTTT	CASSDGMNTEAFF	TRBJ1-1	-	TRBV2	-
TGTGCTAGTGGTTTGGGATCAGGGGGGCTCTCCTACGAGCAGTACTTC	CASGLGSGGLSYEQYF	TRBJ2-7	-	TRBV12-5	-
TGTGCCAGTAGGGACAGGCTAACCTACGAGCAGTACTTC	CASRDRLTYEQYF	TRBJ2-7	TRBD1	TRBV19	-
TGTGCCAGCAGAGGACAGAGCTATGGCTACACCTTC	CASRGQSYGYTF	TRBJ1-2	-	TRBV6-6	-
TGTGCCAGCAGCCTTAAGCCTGCAAGTGAAAAACTGTTTTTT	CASSLKPASEKLFF	TRBJ1-4	-	TRBV6-5	-